The T cell receptor beta chain under discussion was sequenced for a study of beta chain features in type 1 diabetes. Expressed TCRB transcripts got sequenced, as all isolated RNA was reverse transcribed. Assay: immunoSEQ multiplex PCR; the TCRdb copy retains only in-frame clones and omits some. Of 250,000 or so clones listed, 14% are singletons. Every single donor gave one heparinised blood draw, and these averaged roughly 0.11 L. Germline loops: CDR1 SQVTM, CDR2 ANQGSEA. The CDR3 runs to 10 residues. Trimming pared 7 bases from V and 7 bases from J, leaving 8 bases between. To note about this clone: The antigen remains unidentified.

General study results and limits: TCRB CDR3s were moderately but significantly shorter in Type 1 diabetes patients in all four CD4+ subsets. Shorter templates may be favored by PCR, equally so in patients and controls. Compared with healthy donors, patients appeared to share more similar naive, central memory and regulatory TCRB repertoires.

The TCR was taken from a man aged 25 to 40 with type 1 diabetes. Sample: naive CD4+ T cells from blood. The chain uses TRBV29-1 and TRBJ2-1; no firm D call. The CDR3 sequence: CSASRNEQFF. DNA for the CDR3: TGCAGCGCCTCCCGTAATGAGCAGTTCTTC.